These 25 T cell receptor beta chains were all obtained from the same sample, sequenced in a study of T cells in Graves' hyperthyroidism and ophthalmopathy. TCR beta CDR3 region amplification was performed from RNA transcripts. Initially, a first-round RT-PCR of the TCR CDR3 employed the HTBI primer set. Each CDR3 protein gets one entry after TCRdb re-called the multiplex PCR reads with MiXCR. The sample includes 560,000 or so distinct CDR3 sequences, just over 45% of them seen just once. Material: peripheral blood or thyroid tissue (not recorded which). These receptors originate from a woman younger than 35 with Graves' hyperthyroidism.

The chain couples TRBV29-1 to TRBJ1-5; D unresolved. The germline V gene encodes CDR1 SQVTM and CDR2 ANQGSEA. The CDR3 consists of 13 residues. V was trimmed by 8 bases and J by 1 base, leaving 12 bases between them. In DNA form, the CDR3 reads TGCAGCTTTGGGTGGGGAAGCAATCAGCCCCAGCATTTT. Translation gives CSFGWGSNQPQHF. The complete variable domain, with remaining parts taken from reference TRBV29-1 and TRBJ1-5, reads SAVISQKPSRDICQRGTSLTIQCQVDSQVTMMFWYRQQPGQSLTLIATANQGSEATYESGFVIDKFPISRPNLTFSTLTVSNMSPEDSSIYLCSFGWGSNQPQHFGDGTRLSIL.

CDR3 amino acids: CASSLATQGTEAFF. CDR3 sequence (DNA): TGCGCCAGCAGCTTGGCCACACAGGGCACTGAAGCTTTCTTT. The J gene is TRBJ1-1, the V gene TRBV5-1; D is possibly TRBD1 (6 bases). The germline V gene encodes CDR1 SGHRS and CDR2 YFSETQ. V dropped 0 bases and J dropped 4 bases, with 10 bases sitting between them. The CDR3 has 14 residues.

This clonotype has only a few counts. The rearrangement joins TRBV20-1 to TRBJ2-7, with unresolved D. Between the trimmed V and J ends, which lost 0 bases and 7 bases, there was a span of 13 bases. In germline, CDR1 is DFQATT, CDR2 SNEGSKA (reference sequence). CDR3 length equals 13 residues. The CDR3 is CSARDGLAWEQYF. CDR3 DNA: TGCAGTGCTAGAGATGGGTTAGCCTGGGAGCAGTACTTC.

The gene calls are TRBV2 and TRBJ2-7; the match to TRBD2 covers 12 bases. The CDR3 is 16 residues long. Trimming cost V 9 bases and J 2 bases; bases outside gene matches: 11. In germline, CDR1 is SNHLY, CDR2 FYNNEI. The CDR3 DNA sequence: TGTGCCAGTTCCCGGTGGACTAGCGGGGTTACCTACGAGCAGTACTTC. It translates to CASSRWTSGVTYEQYF.

Concerning this clonotype: No conserved phenylalanine or tryptophan is present at the end of the CDR3, so a read error is the likely explanation. The chain joins TRBV10-3 to TRBJ2-7; a possible D gene is TRBD2 (6 bases). The germline V gene has CDR1 ENHRY and CDR2 SYGVKD. CDR3 length: 14 amino acids. Trimming removed 8 bases from V and 6 bases from J, with 20 bases in between. CDR3 amino acids: CAISSGERLLEQYI. CDR3 bases: TGTGCCATCTCTTCGGGGGAGAGGCTGCTCGAGCAGTACATC.

The chain carries TRBV7-2 and TRBJ2-6, with unresolved D. Trimming shortened V by 6 bases and J by 0 bases, and 9 bases separated the two germline ends. The CDR3 loop spans 15 amino acids. Germline V lookup: CDR1 SGHTA, CDR2 FQGNSA. The DNA of the CDR3 is TGTGCCAGCAGTTACTCGAGCTCTGGGGCCAACGTCCTGACTTTC. Its translation: CASSYSSSGANVLTF.

This chain links TRBV2 with TRBJ2-2, with D perhaps TRBD1 (5 bases). Germline CDR1 reads SNHLY; CDR2 reads FYNNEI. CDR3 length: 12 residues. V shed 3 bases and J shed 8 bases, with 7 bases lying between them. The CDR3 DNA reads as TGTGCCAGCAGTGAGCGGACAGGGGAGCTGTTTTTT. Protein product: CASSERTGELFF.

This clonotype has more than one count but fewer than ten. This chain joins TRBV7-8 and TRBJ2-2; D gene unclear. Germline V gene lookup returns CDR1 SGHVS and CDR2 FQNEAQ. There are 14 residues in the CDR3. Trimming stripped 5 bases from V and 1 base from J, with 8 bases between. CDR3 sequence: CASSQHRNTGELFF. DNA of the CDR3: TGTGCCAGCAGCCAACACAGGAACACCGGGGAGCTGTTTTTT.

The V call is TRBV7-2, the J call TRBJ2-7, with 11 bases aligning to TRBD2. CDR1 is SGHTA, CDR2 FQGNSA, per germline. The CDR3 runs to 16 residues. Losses at the gene ends were 1 base for V and 7 bases for J; bases not matched to a gene: 9. The CDR3 DNA reads TGTGCCAGCAGCTTAGGAATACTAGCGGGAGTGGGTGAGCAGTACTTC. Translated: CASSLGILAGVGEQYF.

This clonotype has just a few counts. The chain has TRBV7-2 and TRBJ1-4, with TRBD1 matching over 9 bases. Trimming took 5 bases from V and 8 from J; bases not matched to a gene: 6. The germline CDR1 and CDR2 sequences are SGHTA and FQGNSA. The CDR3 has 14 residues. CDR3 residues: CASSPGTGLEKLFF. The CDR3 DNA is TGTGCCAGCAGCCCCGGGACAGGGTTGGAAAAACTGTTTTTT.

This clonotype was observed a handful of times. The chain recombines TRBV20-1 with TRBJ1-1; a possible D gene is TRBD1 (6 bases). The CDR3 contains 14 residues. Trimming took 7 bases from V and 0 from J, leaving 15 bases between them. CDR1 DFQATT and CDR2 SNEGSKA come from the germline V gene (reference sequence). The chain's CDR3 is CSGRAGALNTEAFF. The CDR3 DNA reads as TGCAGTGGCAGAGCAGGGGCCTTGAACACTGAAGCTTTCTTT.

This chain connects TRBV25-1 to TRBJ1-4; 8 nucleotides line up with TRBD1. This CDR3 has 14 amino acids. CDR1 and CDR2 from the germline V gene are MGHDK and SYGVNS. V gave up 2 bases and J gave up 8 bases; unmatched junction bases: 4. The CDR3 DNA is TGTGCCAGCAGTGAAGGACAGGGAAGAGAAAAACTGTTTTTT. As protein: CASSEGQGREKLFF.

The table lists this clonotype with a few counts. This chain links TRBV20-1 with TRBJ2-7, with D unclear. In germline, CDR1 is DFQATT, CDR2 SNEGSKA (reference sequence). The V end lost 0 bases, the J end lost 4 bases, and 13 bases lay between the germline ends. The CDR3 runs to 14 residues. The chain's CDR3 is CSARDVQLEYEQYF. The CDR3 coding sequence is TGCAGTGCTAGAGATGTCCAGCTCGAGTACGAGCAGTACTTC.

Details on this clonotype: This may come from a read error, since a much larger clone is one base off. J is TRBJ1-4 and V is TRBV7-2; D might be TRBD1 (5 bases). The V end was cut by 3 bases, the J end by 9 bases, with 11 bases between. The germline V gene encodes CDR1 SGHTA and CDR2 FQGNSA. The length of the CDR3 is 13 residues. CDR3 amino acids: CASSLGGGKKLFF. The CDR3 coding sequence is TGTGCCAGCAGCTTGGGGGGTGGGAAAAAACTGTTTTTT.

A single count supports this clonotype. The chain links TRBV11-1 to TRBJ2-1, with D perhaps matching TRBD1 (5 bases). The end of the DNA is better explained by TRBJ2-7, so the J call may be wrong. Per the germline V gene, CDR1 is SGHAT and CDR2 is FQDESV (reference sequence). The length of the CDR3 is 15 residues. The CDR3 DNA reads TGTGCCAGCAGCGCGTGGGGCAGAACCTACAATGAGCAGTACTTC. Translation: CASSAWGRTYNEQYF.

This sequence joins TRBV7-2 and TRBJ2-7, with a possible D match to TRBD2 (6 bases). The CDR3 extends over 15 amino acids. Germline values: CDR1 SGHTA, CDR2 FQGNSA. V was clipped by 2 bases and J by 0 bases, with 11 bases between them. CDR3 in amino acids: CASSLISGPSYEQYF. In DNA form, the CDR3 reads TGTGCCAGCAGCTTAATCAGCGGGCCCTCCTACGAGCAGTACTTC.

This clonotype has ten or more counts. This chain connects TRBV7-6 to TRBJ2-6; D gene ambiguous. Germline CDR1 SGHVS, CDR2 FNYEAQ. CDR3 length: 15 residues. V lost 1 base, J lost 0 bases, and 4 bases lay in between. The CDR3 region has the DNA TGTGCCAGCAGCTTAGGGCCCTCTGGGGCCAACGTCCTGACTTTC. Protein product: CASSLGPSGANVLTF.

This rearrangement joins TRBV7-6 to TRBJ2-2, with TRBD2 matching 7 bases. The junction had 7 bases not matched to a gene; V was cut back by 1 base and J by 5 bases. CDR1 and CDR2 from the germline V gene are SGHVS and FNYEAQ. The CDR3 totals 16 residues. CDR3 in DNA: TGTGCCAGCAGCTTAGTGAGCGGGATGGAAACCGGGGAGCTGTTTTTT. Amino acid sequence: CASSLVSGMETGELFF. Drawing the rest from reference TRBV7-6 and TRBJ2-2, the complete variable domain is GAGVSQSPRYKVTKRGQDVALRCDPISGHVSLYWYRQALGQGPEFLTYFNYEAQQDKSGLPNDRFSAERPEGSISTLTIQRTEQRDSAMYRCASSLVSGMETGELFFGEGSRLTVL.

In the case of this clonotype: Possible read error: a much larger clone is one base away. The chain combines TRBV10-3 with TRBJ2-7; TRBD2 is a possible D gene (6 bases). V was cut by 4 bases and J by 2 bases, with 9 bases left in between. The germline gives CDR1 ENHRY, CDR2 SYGVKD. This CDR3 region has 13 residues. CDR3 DNA: TGTGCCATCAGTGGACTAGTGCCCTACGAGCAGTACTTC. As protein: CAISGLVPYEQYF.

This clonotype came up many times. CDR3 amino acids: CASSIGPGNYGYTF. For the CDR3, the DNA is TGTGCCAGTAGTATCGGTCCAGGGAACTATGGCTACACCTTC. The V gene is TRBV19, the J gene TRBJ1-2; a weak D match, TRBD1 (5 bases). The CDR3 consists of 14 residues. Trimming took 3 bases from V and 2 from J, leaving 10 bases between them. Germline V gene data show CDR1 as LNHDA and CDR2 as SQIVND (reference sequence).

This clonotype was observed at least ten times. The junction departs from the called germline gene at one end, perhaps through a read error. This rearrangement joins TRBV7-7 to TRBJ2-2; D unresolved. This CDR3 is 15 amino acids long. The germline V gene encodes CDR1 SSHAT and CDR2 FNYEAQ (reference sequence). The CDR3 spells CASSPGLGNTGELFF. The DNA for the CDR3 is TGTGCTAGCAGCCCCGGGTTGGGGAACACCGGGGAGCTGTTTTTT.

In the case of this clonotype: This could be a read error, since a much larger clone is one nucleotide away. The chain has TRBV7-9 and TRBJ2-2; the D is unclear. The V end lost 6 bases, the J end lost 13 bases, and 18 bases lay between the germline ends. The CDR3 extends over 13 amino acids. The germline CDR1 and CDR2 sequences are SEHNR and FQNEAQ (reference sequence). The CDR3 nucleotides read TGTGCCAGCAGTGAAGGCCTTGTGGGTGGGCTGTTTTTT. Residues: CASSEGLVGGLFF.

The rearrangement uses TRBV7-9 and TRBJ2-7, with 12 positions matching TRBD2. This CDR3 has 15 amino acids. Germline loops: CDR1 SEHNR, CDR2 FQNEAQ (reference sequence). V lost 6 bases to trimming and J lost 2 bases; unmatched junction nucleotides: 5. CDR3 coding DNA: TGTGCCAGCAGTACGACTAGCGGGAGACCCTACGAGCAGTACTTC. This sequence encodes CASSTTSGRPYEQYF.

The chain joins TRBV19 to TRBJ2-5; 12 positions match TRBD1. There are 15 residues in the CDR3. Unmatched junction bases numbered 7, after V lost 6 bases and J lost 5 bases. Germline loops: CDR1 LNHDA, CDR2 SQIVND (reference sequence). DNA of the CDR3: TGTGCCAGTAGAGAGGGACAGGGGGCATCGGAGACCCAGTACTTC. Its translation: CASREGQGASETQYF.

This chain connects TRBV29-1 to TRBJ2-7; 9 bases are shared with TRBD2. V trimming: 3 bases; J trimming: 6 bases; junction bases outside the gene matches: 6. CDR1 is SQVTM and CDR2 is ANQGSEA in the germline V gene. This CDR3 spans 13 amino acids. CDR3 DNA: TGCAGCGTTGAGGCTAGCGGGACTTTCGAGCAGTACTTC. Translated, it gives CSVEASGTFEQYF.